The 22 T cell receptor beta chains presented below share a single source sample, sequenced in a study of blood T cell repertoires in COVID-19. Repertoires were generated with immunoSEQ multiplex PCR, while TCRdb's copy carries only in-frame clones and drops some. The sample holds approximately 220,000 clones; about 88% are singletons and the top ten take roughly 2.8%. The sample was PBMCs or T cells enriched from blood (not recorded which). The origin of the receptors is a woman aged 25-40 years who had recovered from COVID-19.

V usage is TRBV7-9 and J usage is TRBJ2-1, with 8 bases identical to TRBD2. The CDR3 spans 15 residues. With V trimmed by 5 bases and J by 2 bases, 5 bases remained unmatched. Germline CDR1 and CDR2: SEHNR and FQNEAQ (reference sequence). The CDR3, as DNA: TGTGCCAGCAGCCCGCCGGGGGGGACCTACAATGAGCAGTTCTTC. Protein product: CASSPPGGTYNEQFF.

The chain carries TRBV4-2 and TRBJ2-3, with D possibly being TRBD2 (5 bases). This CDR3 region has 13 residues. Germline CDR1 is LGHNA and CDR2 is YNFKEQ. Trimming took 4 bases from V and 6 from J, leaving 11 bases between them. DNA of the CDR3: TGTGCCAGCAGCCCACAAATAGCGGATACGCAGTATTTT. Protein product: CASSPQIADTQYF.

The rearrangement uses TRBV9 and TRBJ1-6; D call uncertain. This CDR3 contains 15 residues. Trimming shortened V by 0 bases and J by 9 bases, and 13 bases separated the two germline ends. Germline CDR1 reads SGDLS; CDR2 reads YYNGEE. DNA for the CDR3: TGTGCCAGCAGCGTAGAATCGGGGAAGGGTTCACCCCTCCACTTT. Residues: CASSVESGKGSPLHF. The full variable domain, in which reference TRBV9 and TRBJ1-6 provide the parts outside the CDR3, is DSGVTQTPKHLITATGQRVTLRCSPRSGDLSVYWYQQSLDQGLQFLIQYYNGEERAKGNILERFSAQQFPDLHSELNLSSLELGDSALYFCASSVESGKGSPLHFGNGTRLTVT.

This clone was seen a single time. The gene calls are TRBV3-1 (or the pseudogene TRBV3-2) and TRBJ1-1, with D possibly TRBD1 on 5 matching bases. There are 12 residues in the CDR3. V gave up 7 bases and J gave up 11 bases, with 17 bases separating them. Per germline, CDR1 LGHDT and CDR2 YNNKEL (reference sequence). CDR3: CASTGSGGLAFF. Written as DNA, the CDR3 is TGTGCCAGCACCGGATCCGGGGGTTTGGCTTTCTTT.

The V call is TRBV12-5, the J call TRBJ2-5; D is possibly TRBD1 (6 bases). The V gene's germline CDR1 is LGHNT and CDR2 FRNRAP. The CDR3 runs 16 residues. Deletions cut 4 bases from V and 1 base from J, with 16 bases between. CDR3 residues: CASGSRTGPTQETQYF. The CDR3 coding sequence is TGTGCTAGTGGTTCCCGCACAGGGCCAACCCAAGAGACCCAGTACTTC.

The rearrangement uses TRBV9 and TRBJ2-4, with a weak D call TRBD1 (6 bases). This CDR3 is 16 amino acids long. With 1 base removed from V and 8 bases from J, the gap between germline ends came to 19 bases. Germline V gives CDR1 SGDLS, CDR2 YYNGEE. CDR3 DNA: TGTGCCAGCAGCGTATATCAGGGGCTCGGAGGTGACATTCAGTACTTC. Translated: CASSVYQGLGGDIQYF. The whole variable domain, remainder taken from reference TRBV9 and TRBJ2-4, is DSGVTQTPKHLITATGQRVTLRCSPRSGDLSVYWYQQSLDQGLQFLIQYYNGEERAKGNILERFSAQQFPDLHSELNLSSLELGDSALYFCASSVYQGLGGDIQYFGAGTRLSVL.

The rearrangement joins TRBV5-4 to TRBJ2-3; 11 nucleotides match TRBD2. This CDR3 is 15 amino acids long. The V gene's germline CDR1 is SGHNT and CDR2 YYREEE (reference sequence). J was trimmed by 5 bases and V by 2 bases; bases with no gene match: 4. This CDR3 is CASSFSGGVRDTQYF. The DNA for the CDR3 is TGTGCCAGCAGCTTTAGCGGGGGGGTTCGAGATACGCAGTATTTT.

The V gene is TRBV11-3, the J gene TRBJ1-1; TRBD1 matches 7 bases. Looked up from germline, CDR1 is SGHNT and CDR2 is YENEEA. This CDR3 comprises 17 residues. Trimming cost V 1 base and J 1 base; bases outside gene matches: 9. This CDR3 is CASSLGRQGGANTEAFF. The CDR3 DNA sequence: TGTGCCAGCAGCTTAGGTCGACAGGGAGGTGCGAACACTGAAGCTTTCTTT.

This clone came up once. The chain has TRBV6-1 and TRBJ1-1; 7 bases line up with TRBD1. The CDR3 has 15 residues. With 0 bases clipped from V and 1 base from J, the junction kept 2 bases outside the gene matches. CDR1 and CDR2 from the germline V gene are MNHNS and SASEGT. CDR3 bases: TGTGCCAGCAGTGAAGCGGACAGGAGGAACACTGAAGCTTTCTTT. As protein: CASSEADRRNTEAFF.

The chain uses TRBV19 and TRBJ2-1; 7 nucleotides align to TRBD2. Germline assignment: CDR1 LNHDA and CDR2 SQIVND (reference sequence). The CDR3 has 15 amino acids. J lost 9 bases, V lost 4 bases, and 12 bases had no gene match. The chain's CDR3 is CASSTLTSRLGEQFF. As DNA, the CDR3 is TGTGCCAGTAGTACCCTGACTAGCCGTCTGGGTGAGCAGTTCTTC.

The V and J genes are TRBV10-3 and TRBJ1-5; 9 nucleotides match TRBD1. CDR3 size: 15 residues. Germline CDR1 and CDR2: ENHRY and SYGVKD. With V trimmed by 6 bases and J by 5 bases, 8 bases remained unmatched. The CDR3 is CAISPDRGRDQPQHF. CDR3 nucleotides: TGTGCCATCAGCCCGGACAGGGGTAGGGATCAGCCCCAGCATTTT.

V and J are TRBV3-1 (or the pseudogene TRBV3-2) and TRBJ2-7; the match to TRBD2 covers 9 bases. V was pared by 4 bases and J by 2 bases, with 6 bases of the junction left unmatched. Germline-derived CDR1 and CDR2 are LGHDT and YNNKEL (reference sequence). There are 15 residues in the CDR3. CDR3 residues: CASSPGTSLPYEQYF. CDR3 DNA sequence: TGTGCCAGCAGCCCCGGGACTAGCCTTCCCTACGAGCAGTACTTC.

Here the CDR3 DNA reads TGCGCCAGCAGCCCAAGGACTGACTCAGAAGCTTTCTTT. Translation gives CASSPRTDSEAFF. This chain uses TRBV5-1 with TRBJ1-1; D uncertain. Germline V gives CDR1 SGHRS, CDR2 YFSETQ. The V end lost 4 bases, the J end lost 8 bases, and 15 bases lay between the germline ends. This CDR3 region has 13 residues.

The chain combines TRBV15 with TRBJ1-5, with TRBD1 as a possible D gene (5 bases). Germline CDR1 and CDR2: LNHNV and YYDKDF (reference sequence). The CDR3 runs to 14 residues. V lost 1 base to trimming and J lost 3 bases, with 7 bases between them. The DNA for the CDR3 is TGTGCCACCAGCAGAGTACAGGTCAATCAGCCCCAGCATTTT. Translation: CATSRVQVNQPQHF.

CDR3 DNA: TGTGCCAGCACCCGGACAGAAGGTGGTCAGCCCCAGCATTTT. Its protein product is CASTRTEGGQPQHF. The chain has TRBV6-5 and TRBJ1-5; possibly TRBD1 for D (6 bases). The CDR3 consists of 14 residues. Trimming pared 7 bases from V and 6 bases from J, leaving 16 bases between. CDR1 and CDR2 (germline): MNHEY, SVGAGI.

This chain uses TRBV7-3 with TRBJ1-1; the D gene is possibly TRBD1 (5 bases). Germline-derived CDR1 and CDR2 are SGHTA and FQGTGA. V lost 6 bases and J lost 1, with 9 bases in between. CDR3 length: 13 amino acids. The CDR3 nucleotides are TGTGCCAGCAGACAAGACAGGAACACTGAAGCTTTCTTT. This encodes CASRQDRNTEAFF.

The V gene is TRBV11-2, the J gene TRBJ2-3; TRBD2 agrees at 8 bases. V trimming: 5 bases; J trimming: 4 bases; junction bases outside the gene matches: 5. The CDR3 consists of 14 residues. Germline lookup yields CDR1 SGHAT and CDR2 FQNNGV. CDR3 loop: CASSVGLAADTQYF. CDR3 DNA sequence: TGTGCCAGCAGCGTAGGACTAGCAGCAGATACGCAGTATTTT.

The V call is TRBV6-1, the J call TRBJ1-5; TRBD1 matches 10 bases. Trimming took 2 bases from V and 2 from J; bases not matched to a gene: 6. CDR1 MNHNS and CDR2 SASEGT come from the germline V gene. This CDR3 contains 17 residues. The CDR3 spells CASSEFGGTGGNQPQHF. As DNA, the CDR3 is TGTGCCAGCAGTGAATTTGGGGGGACAGGGGGCAATCAGCCCCAGCATTTT.

The chain has TRBV4-1 and TRBJ2-2; tentative D call: TRBD2 (5 bases). CDR3 length: 17 amino acids. V was shortened by 0 bases and J by 0 bases, with 11 bases between the two germline ends. Per the germline V gene, CDR1 is MGHRA and CDR2 is YSYEKL. The CDR3 sequence is CASSQDLRGANTGELFF. The CDR3 DNA is TGCGCCAGCAGCCAAGATCTCCGGGGAGCGAACACCGGGGAGCTGTTTTTT.

The chain employs TRBV6-5 and TRBJ1-1; D may be TRBD1 (5 bases). V shed 5 bases and J shed 6 bases, with 16 bases lying between them. Germline loops: CDR1 MNHEY, CDR2 SVGAGI. The CDR3 totals 14 residues. The CDR3 DNA sequence: TGTGCCAGCAGTAAGCCGGGGGATTACGCTGAAGCTTTCTTT. Protein sequence: CASSKPGDYAEAFF.

The chain is built from TRBV9 and TRBJ2-5; TRBD2 might be the D (5 bases). This CDR3 has 15 residues. Trimming cost V 2 bases and J 7 bases, with 18 bases left between them. From germline, CDR1 is SGDLS and CDR2 YYNGEE. CDR3 amino acids: CASSVGNLASGTQYF. The CDR3 DNA reads TGTGCCAGCAGCGTTGGAAACTTAGCGTCAGGGACCCAGTACTTC.

V is TRBV11-1 and J is TRBJ2-3, with 13 bases that match TRBD2. The CDR3 runs 15 residues. The germline V gene encodes CDR1 SGHAT and CDR2 FQDESV (reference sequence). V lost 6 bases, J lost 3 bases, and 3 bases stayed unmatched. Here the CDR3 reads CASSSLAGGTDTQYF. CDR3 nucleotide sequence: TGTGCCAGCAGTTCACTAGCGGGGGGGACAGATACGCAGTATTTT.